The next 21 T cell receptor beta chains were all read from a single sample in a study of blood T cell repertoires in COVID-19. The assay was immunoSEQ multiplex PCR, and TCRdb's table has in-frame clones only and misses some. There are around 150,000 clones in the sample; roughly 93% occur only once, and about 2.3% lies in the top ten. The sample comprised peripheral blood. All receptors derive from a man aged 18 to 29 with acute or convalescent COVID-19.

The rearrangement uses TRBV2 and TRBJ1-6, with D possibly matching TRBD1 (5 bases). The V gene lost 3 bases and the J gene lost 10 bases, with 13 bases spanning the gap. The germline gives CDR1 SNHLY, CDR2 FYNNEI. The CDR3 has 14 amino acids. CDR3 loop: CASSDGQGRSPLHF. CDR3 nucleotide sequence: TGTGCCAGCAGTGACGGCCAGGGAAGATCACCCCTCCACTTT.

This clone came up once. V is TRBV5-1 and J is TRBJ1-4; 9 bases are a match to TRBD1. Germline loops: CDR1 SGHRS, CDR2 YFSETQ. The V gene end was trimmed by 2 bases and the J gene end by 7 bases; junction bases not matched to a gene: 6. This CDR3 region has 15 residues. In DNA form, the CDR3 reads TGCGCCAGCAGCTTCGTCGGACAGGGGATTGAAAAACTGTTTTTT. It yields the protein CASSFVGQGIEKLFF.

The V gene is TRBV7-8, the J gene TRBJ1-1; 7 positions agree with TRBD1. With V trimmed by 5 bases and J by 5 bases, 8 bases remained unmatched. The CDR3 is made up of 14 amino acids. Germline V gene sequence: CDR1 SGHVS, CDR2 FQNEAQ. CDR3 amino acids: CASSVQGQGTEAFF. Here the CDR3 DNA reads TGTGCCAGCAGCGTACAGGGGCAAGGAACTGAAGCTTTCTTT.

V is TRBV5-4 and J is TRBJ2-1; D might be TRBD2 (5 bases). CDR3 size: 17 residues. Germline CDR1 SGHNT, CDR2 YYREEE (reference sequence). The ends were cut back, 4 bases at V and 0 bases at J, with 17 bases in the middle. The CDR3 spells CASSMGVAPSSYNEQFF. The CDR3 DNA sequence: TGTGCCAGCAGCATGGGCGTAGCGCCCAGCTCCTACAATGAGCAGTTCTTC.

The chain recombines TRBV3-1 (or the pseudogene TRBV3-2) with TRBJ1-4; possible D gene TRBD1, 6 bases. Germline CDR1 and CDR2: LGHDT and YNNKEL (reference sequence). Trimming removed 4 bases at V and 7 bases at J, with 16 bases between. The CDR3 is 15 amino acids. Written as DNA, the CDR3 is TGTGCCAGCAGCCGAAGACAGGCCCTGGGTGAAAAACTGTTTTTT. This codes for CASSRRQALGEKLFF.

V gene TRBV27 combines with J gene TRBJ1-1; D possibly corresponds to TRBD1 (6 bases). The V gene lost 5 bases and the J gene lost 1 base, with 17 bases spanning the gap. In germline, CDR1 is MNHEY, CDR2 SMNVEV (reference sequence). The length of the CDR3 is 16 residues. The CDR3 sequence: CASSRDTMFSNTEAFF. The CDR3 region has the DNA TGTGCCAGCAGTCGGGACACAATGTTTTCGAACACTGAAGCTTTCTTT.

The chain carries TRBV12-3 or TRBV12-4 and TRBJ2-7; 7 bases line up with TRBD1. CDR3 length: 13 amino acids. The J segment lost 7 bases and the V segment lost 5 bases, leaving 8 bases of the junction unmatched. As DNA, the CDR3 is TGTGCCAGCAGTCCCGACAGGGATGGGGAGCAGTACTTC. It specifies CASSPDRDGEQYF.

This chain joins TRBV18 and TRBJ1-1; 7 nucleotides match TRBD1. The CDR3 loop spans 14 amino acids. Germline CDR1 is KGHSH and CDR2 is LQKENI. V gave up 4 bases and J gave up 0 bases; unmatched junction bases: 2. The CDR3 DNA follows: TGTGCCAGCTCACACGACAGGGTGAACACTGAAGCTTTCTTT. The encoded protein is CASSHDRVNTEAFF.

The gene calls are TRBV6-5 and TRBJ1-1; 9 nucleotides align to TRBD1. V lost 6 bases and J lost 7; bases outside the gene matches: 6. CDR3 size: 13 residues. Germline CDR1 reads MNHEY; CDR2 reads SVGAGI. The CDR3 protein is CASSPRDRDEAFF. The DNA of the CDR3 is TGTGCCAGCAGCCCCCGGGACAGGGATGAAGCTTTCTTT.

The genes are TRBV7-2 and TRBJ2-5; D is uncertain. Trimming cost V 2 bases and J 2 bases, with 6 bases left between them. The CDR3 has 13 residues. The germline V gene has CDR1 SGHTA and CDR2 FQGNSA. The DNA for the CDR3 is TGTGCCAGCAGCTTAAACAGACAAGAGACCCAGTACTTC. Its protein product is CASSLNRQETQYF.

This sequence joins TRBV5-4 and TRBJ2-7; TRBD2 agrees at 14 bases. Losses at the gene ends were 3 bases for V and 7 bases for J; bases not matched to a gene: 3. This CDR3 spans 14 amino acids. From germline, CDR1 is SGHNT and CDR2 YYREEE (reference sequence). The CDR3 protein is CASSWTSGGREQYF. The CDR3 region has the DNA TGTGCCAGCAGCTGGACTAGCGGGGGGCGGGAGCAGTACTTC.

This chain connects TRBV6-5 to TRBJ1-1; D remains ambiguous. Germline V gives CDR1 MNHEY, CDR2 SVGAGI. V was trimmed by 4 bases and J by 0 bases, leaving 12 bases between them. This CDR3 has 15 residues. The CDR3 spells CASSFQVLMNTEAFF. The CDR3 DNA reads as TGTGCCAGCAGTTTTCAGGTCCTGATGAACACTGAAGCTTTCTTT.

This chain joins TRBV4-2 and TRBJ2-5; 11 nucleotides line up with TRBD2. V was clipped by 4 bases and J by 5 bases; unmatched bases: 15. The germline CDR1 and CDR2 sequences are LGHNA and YNFKEQ. The CDR3 contains 18 residues. The CDR3 here is CASSREFSGGVIGETQYF. CDR3 in DNA: TGTGCCAGCAGCCGAGAATTTAGCGGGGGGGTTATTGGGGAGACCCAGTACTTC.

The chain couples TRBV6-5 to TRBJ1-1; no clear D. The CDR3 runs 13 residues. Per the germline V gene, CDR1 is MNHEY and CDR2 is SVGAGI. Trimming removed 0 bases from V and 7 bases from J, with 9 bases in between. CDR3 residues: CASSYSRRDEAFF. Written as DNA, the CDR3 is TGTGCCAGCAGTTACTCCCGCCGGGATGAAGCTTTCTTT.

The rearrangement links TRBV27 to TRBJ1-1; TRBD1 matches 11 bases. The CDR3 sequence is 15 residues long. Germline V gives CDR1 MNHEY, CDR2 SMNVEV (reference sequence). V was clipped by 4 bases and J by 5 bases; unmatched bases: 6. DNA for the CDR3: TGTGCCAGCAGTTCCAGGACAGGGGGCGCGACTGAAGCTTTCTTT. It is translated as CASSSRTGGATEAFF.

This clone appeared once. This rearrangement joins TRBV15 to TRBJ1-3, with a possible D match to TRBD1 (6 bases). V lost 3 bases and J 0 bases, leaving 21 bases between the germline ends. CDR3 length: 19 residues. CDR1 and CDR2 (germline): LNHNV, YYDKDF (reference sequence). The CDR3 loop is CATSSQSTGRGVSGNTIYF. The CDR3 DNA reads as TGTGCCACCAGCAGCCAATCGACAGGCCGGGGGGTCTCTGGAAACACCATATATTTT.

The chain carries TRBV18 and TRBJ1-3; TRBD1 is a possible D gene (5 bases). The CDR3 sequence is 15 residues long. The germline gives CDR1 KGHSH, CDR2 LQKENI. Trimming took off 6 bases at V and 0 bases at J, with 12 bases between the two ends. The CDR3 nucleotides read TGTGCCAGCTCGCGGGACTCGAGCTCTGGAAACACCATATATTTT. Its translation is CASSRDSSSGNTIYF.

The chain couples TRBV25-1 to TRBJ1-2, with D perhaps TRBD1 (6 bases). CDR1 and CDR2 from the germline V gene are MGHDK and SYGVNS. Deletions cut 6 bases from V and 3 bases from J, with 17 bases between. The CDR3 runs 15 residues. CDR3 nucleotides: TGTGCCAGCAGCCCAACAGGGAAGGGCCACTATGGCTACACCTTC. Protein product: CASSPTGKGHYGYTF.

This chain uses TRBV9 with TRBJ2-1, with 10 bases identical to TRBD1. Germline V gives CDR1 SGDLS, CDR2 YYNGEE. This CDR3 spans 15 amino acids. Trimming at V came to 0 bases and at J to 8 bases, leaving 5 bases not matched to a gene. CDR3 bases: TGTGCCAGCAGCGTAGTGGGACAGGGGTTGGATGAGCAGTTCTTC. Protein sequence: CASSVVGQGLDEQFF.

A few counts support this clone. This rearrangement joins TRBV5-6 to TRBJ2-2, with 7 bases aligning to TRBD2. CDR1 is SGHDT and CDR2 is YYEEEE in the germline V gene. This CDR3 comprises 15 residues. With 4 bases clipped from V and 5 bases from J, the junction kept 8 bases outside the gene matches. Here the CDR3 DNA reads TGTGCCAGCAGCCCCTTTGCGGGAGATACCGGGGAGCTGTTTTTT. Translation: CASSPFAGDTGELFF.

This chain joins TRBV14 and TRBJ1-3, with 8 bases that match TRBD1. V lost 3 bases, J lost 0 bases, and 7 bases stayed unmatched. The CDR3 sequence is 17 residues long. Germline assignment: CDR1 SGHDN and CDR2 FVKESK. The CDR3 nucleotides are TGTGCCAGCAGCCACGTCGGGACAGGCCACTCTGGAAACACCATATATTTT. The encoded protein is CASSHVGTGHSGNTIYF.